The 28 T cell receptor beta chains listed next were all sequenced from one sample in a study of T cell responses to AZD1222 COVID-19 vaccine. The assay was immunoSEQ multiplex PCR, and TCRdb's table has in-frame clones only and misses some. The sample holds approximately 150,000 clones, more than 80% seen once. The sample in question was peripheral blood, obtained on day 0 of MenACWY control vaccination. The receptors here all came from an adult in good health.

V is TRBV9 and J is TRBJ1-3; no reliable D call. V was pared by 0 bases and J by 4 bases, with 17 bases between. The CDR3 extends over 17 amino acids. CDR1 and CDR2 from the germline V gene are SGDLS and YYNGEE. The CDR3 spells CASSVAPVGRAGNTIYF. CDR3 sequence (DNA): TGTGCCAGCAGCGTAGCCCCAGTCGGGAGGGCCGGAAACACCATATATTTT.

V usage is TRBV9 and J usage is TRBJ2-1, with 9 bases identical to TRBD1. The V gene's germline CDR1 is SGDLS and CDR2 YYNGEE. J lost 6 bases, V lost 4 bases, and 11 bases had no gene match. The CDR3 runs to 16 residues. The CDR3 bases are TGTGCCAGCAGCCTGACCCCCGGGACAGGGAGCAATGAGCAGTTCTTC. Translating it yields CASSLTPGTGSNEQFF. The full variable domain, completed using reference TRBV9 and TRBJ2-1, is DSGVTQTPKHLITATGQRVTLRCSPRSGDLSVYWYQQSLDQGLQFLIQYYNGEERAKGNILERFSAQQFPDLHSELNLSSLELGDSALYFCASSLTPGTGSNEQFFGPGTRLTVL.

As concerns this clone: Other DNA sequences within the sample encode an identical CDR3. This chain links TRBV28 with TRBJ1-6; D possibly corresponds to TRBD1 (5 bases). The CDR3 is 14 amino acids. Germline lookup yields CDR1 MDHEN and CDR2 SYDVKM. The V gene lost 3 bases and the J gene lost 7 bases, with 10 bases spanning the gap. Here the CDR3 reads CASSFRGANSPLHF. For the CDR3, the DNA is TGTGCCAGCAGTTTCCGAGGGGCCAATTCACCCCTCCACTTT. Combining the CDR3 with reference TRBV28 and TRBJ1-6 gives the whole variable domain DVKVTQSSRYLVKRTGEKVFLECVQDMDHENMFWYRQDPGLGLRLIYFSYDVKMKEKGDIPEGYSVSREKKERFSLILESASTNQTSMYLCASSFRGANSPLHFGNGTRLTVT.

The V call is TRBV25-1, the J call TRBJ2-1; 8 bases fit TRBD1. Germline V gene lookup returns CDR1 MGHDK and CDR2 SYGVNS. The trim removed 3 bases at V and 5 bases at J, leaving 6 bases unmatched. The CDR3 runs 15 residues. The CDR3 region is CASSDPGQGDNEQFF. In nucleotides, the CDR3 is TGTGCCAGCAGTGATCCCGGACAGGGAGACAATGAGCAGTTCTTC.

The gene calls are TRBV2 and TRBJ2-1; TRBD2 aligns across 12 bases. This CDR3 is built from 15 residues. CDR1 SNHLY and CDR2 FYNNEI come from the germline V gene. Trimming cost V 2 bases and J 8 bases; bases outside gene matches: 4. This CDR3 reads CASSELTSGSDEQFF. In nucleotides, the CDR3 is TGTGCCAGCAGTGAATTGACTAGCGGGAGCGATGAGCAGTTCTTC.

The chain couples TRBV24-1 to TRBJ2-3, with D possibly matching TRBD1 (6 bases). V shed 2 bases and J shed 2 bases, with 10 bases lying between them. The germline gives CDR1 KGHDR, CDR2 SFDVKD. This CDR3 region has 15 residues. The CDR3 region is CATSDSRQDTDTQYF. DNA of the CDR3: TGTGCCACCAGTGATTCCAGACAGGACACAGATACGCAGTATTTT.

The rearrangement joins TRBV5-4 to TRBJ2-1; the match to TRBD2 covers 11 bases. Germline-derived CDR1 and CDR2 are SGHNT and YYREEE (reference sequence). The V segment lost 2 bases and the J segment 16 bases; nucleotides outside the gene matches: 14. The CDR3 length is 15 residues. The CDR3 sequence is CASSFRGRLAGLLFF. The CDR3 DNA is TGTGCCAGCAGCTTCCGGGGTAGACTAGCGGGACTCCTTTTCTTC.

This clone was counted between two and nine times. The chain has TRBV6-2 or TRBV6-3 and TRBJ2-4; TRBD2 matches at 13 bases. The V gene's germline CDR1 is MNHEY and CDR2 SVGEGT. CDR3 length equals 18 residues. V shed 0 bases and J 0 bases; nucleotides not matched to a gene: 2. The CDR3 here is CASSYSLAGGLAKNIQYF. CDR3 DNA: TGTGCCAGCAGTTACTCACTAGCGGGGGGGCTAGCCAAAAACATTCAGTACTTC.

The chain combines TRBV19 with TRBJ1-2; no clear D gene. The V gene's germline CDR1 is LNHDA and CDR2 SQIVND (reference sequence). Trimming removed 3 bases from V and 6 bases from J, with 14 bases in between. The CDR3 consists of 14 residues. The CDR3 loop is CASSIWRGQDGYTF. The CDR3 nucleotides read TGTGCCAGTAGTATTTGGCGGGGTCAGGATGGCTACACCTTC.

The genes are TRBV6-5 and TRBJ2-3; D is unclear. The CDR3 spans 15 residues. In germline, CDR1 is MNHEY, CDR2 SVGAGI. With 6 bases removed from V and 5 bases from J, the gap between germline ends came to 18 bases. The CDR3 spells CASSLSERVGDTQYF. In DNA, the CDR3 is TGTGCCAGCAGCCTCAGCGAGAGAGTGGGAGATACGCAGTATTTT.

This rearrangement joins TRBV27 to TRBJ2-7, with TRBD2 identical over 10 bases. This CDR3 has 14 residues. Germline CDR1 is MNHEY and CDR2 is SMNVEV (reference sequence). The V segment lost 5 bases and the J segment 4 bases; nucleotides outside the gene matches: 5. This chain's CDR3 is CASSRTSGVYEQYF. The CDR3 DNA is TGTGCCAGCAGTAGAACTAGCGGGGTGTACGAGCAGTACTTC.

The chain joins TRBV5-6 to TRBJ2-3; D is perhaps TRBD2 (7 bases). The CDR3 is 17 residues long. V lost 4 bases and J 2 bases, leaving 20 bases between the germline ends. Germline CDR1 is SGHDT and CDR2 is YYEEEE. This CDR3 reads CASSDMGLAGATDTQYF. CDR3 in DNA: TGTGCCAGCAGCGATATGGGACTGGCGGGGGCCACAGATACGCAGTATTTT.

V gene TRBV7-9 combines with J gene TRBJ2-5; TRBD2 agrees at 7 bases. Unmatched junction bases numbered 14, after V lost 5 bases and J lost 5 bases. Germline V gene sequence: CDR1 SEHNR, CDR2 FQNEAQ (reference sequence). This CDR3 is 16 amino acids long. CDR3 sequence (DNA): TGTGCCAGCAGCACGCAAGGGAGGGCCGCCAGGGAGACCCAGTACTTC. Translation gives CASSTQGRAARETQYF.

The chain combines TRBV4-1 with TRBJ2-1; maybe TRBD2 (6 bases). This CDR3 spans 17 amino acids. CDR1 is MGHRA, CDR2 YSYEKL, per germline. V lost 0 bases, J lost 0 bases, and 12 bases lay in between. The CDR3: CASSQDGAGPSYNEQFF. The CDR3 DNA sequence: TGCGCCAGCAGCCAAGACGGTGCGGGACCCTCCTACAATGAGCAGTTCTTC.

This chain joins TRBV18 and TRBJ2-2; the D gene is possibly TRBD1 (7 bases). Between the trimmed V and J ends, which lost 3 bases and 5 bases, there was a span of 13 bases. The germline gives CDR1 KGHSH, CDR2 LQKENI. The CDR3 has 15 residues. CDR3 loop: CASSPAGQSTGELFF. CDR3 nucleotide sequence: TGTGCCAGCTCACCCGCGGGACAGTCAACCGGGGAGCTGTTTTTT.

J is TRBJ1-2 and V is TRBV19, with 9 positions matching TRBD1. V gave up 6 bases and J gave up 4 bases; unmatched junction bases: 6. Germline loops: CDR1 LNHDA, CDR2 SQIVND (reference sequence). The CDR3 spans 14 residues. The CDR3 here is CASSSGTGIYGYTF. CDR3 nucleotides: TGTGCCAGTAGCTCCGGGACAGGGATCTATGGCTACACCTTC.

The J gene is TRBJ1-1, the V gene TRBV6-2 or TRBV6-3; D is undetermined. Trimming took off 0 bases at V and 6 bases at J, with 5 bases between the two ends. CDR3 length: 12 residues. CDR1 MNHEY and CDR2 SVGEGT come from the germline V gene. CDR3: CASSYSWPEAFF. The CDR3, as DNA: TGTGCCAGCAGTTACTCATGGCCTGAAGCTTTCTTT.

The rearrangement uses TRBV9 and TRBJ1-1; tentatively, D is TRBD1 (6 bases). This CDR3 has 13 residues. Trimming left V 7 bases short and J 3 bases short, with 13 bases between. The germline V gene has CDR1 SGDLS and CDR2 YYNGEE. The DNA of the CDR3 is TGTGCCAGCGGACAACAGGGAGACACTGAAGCTTTCTTT. This encodes CASGQQGDTEAFF.

The chain joins TRBV3-1 (or the pseudogene TRBV3-2) to TRBJ1-6; D unclear. This CDR3 contains 16 residues. Germline-derived CDR1 and CDR2 are LGHDT and YNNKEL (reference sequence). Trimming took off 1 base at V and 7 bases at J, with 14 bases between the two ends. This CDR3 reads CASSQGGPKANSPLHF. The DNA for the CDR3 is TGTGCCAGCAGCCAAGGAGGGCCTAAGGCCAATTCACCCCTCCACTTT.

This sequence joins TRBV5-1 and TRBJ1-1; possibly TRBD1 for D (5 bases). The germline V gene has CDR1 SGHRS and CDR2 YFSETQ. Trimming stripped 3 bases from V and 1 base from J, with 13 bases between. The CDR3 extends over 15 amino acids. The CDR3 DNA reads as TGCGCCAGCAGCTGGGGCGGGGGTTCGAACACTGAAGCTTTCTTT. This gives the protein CASSWGGGSNTEAFF.

This chain uses TRBV16 with TRBJ1-2; D is unclear. Trimming pared 0 bases from V and 7 bases from J, leaving 9 bases between. There are 13 residues in the CDR3. Germline V gene data show CDR1 as KGHSY and CDR2 as FQNENV. The CDR3 protein is CASSQSQHSGYTF. Written as DNA, the CDR3 is TGTGCCAGCAGCCAATCTCAACACTCTGGCTACACCTTC.

V and J are TRBV6-1 and TRBJ1-6, with 9 bases matching TRBD1. From germline, CDR1 is MNHNS and CDR2 SASEGT. V shed 3 bases, J shed 7 bases, and the junction held 10 bases outside the gene matches. The CDR3 runs 17 residues. The CDR3 loop reads CASSERIAGTGNSPLHF. Written as DNA, the CDR3 is TGTGCCAGCAGTGAGCGTATAGCCGGGACAGGGAATTCACCCCTCCACTTT.

J is TRBJ1-3 and V is TRBV4-2; 7 positions agree with TRBD1. The J segment lost 3 bases and the V segment lost 4 bases, leaving 9 bases of the junction unmatched. Germline V lookup: CDR1 LGHNA, CDR2 YNFKEQ. The length of the CDR3 is 16 residues. The CDR3 reads CASSRAADRVGNTIYF. CDR3 nucleotides: TGTGCCAGCAGCCGGGCCGCCGACAGGGTTGGAAACACCATATATTTT.

This chain uses TRBV19 with TRBJ1-2, with D tentatively TRBD1 (5 bases). Deletions cut 3 bases from V and 2 bases from J, with 10 bases between. This CDR3 is 14 amino acids long. CDR1 is LNHDA, CDR2 SQIVND, per germline (reference sequence). The CDR3 reads CASSMVRDNYGYTF. The CDR3 DNA reads as TGTGCCAGTAGTATGGTTCGGGACAACTATGGCTACACCTTC.

A word on this clone: Since a much larger clone is just one base distant, this may be a read error. CDR3 DNA sequence: TGTGCCAGCAGCTTAGCTAACTATGGCTACACCTTC. Amino acids: CASSLANYGYTF. This chain uses TRBV7-2 with TRBJ1-2; no definite D call. The CDR3 consists of 12 residues. V was pared by 0 bases and J by 1 base, with 0 bases between. Germline V gene data show CDR1 as SGHTA and CDR2 as FQGNSA. The full variable domain, its missing parts supplied by reference TRBV7-2 and TRBJ1-2, is GAGVSQSPSNKVTEKGKDVELRCDPISGHTALYWYRQSLGQGLEFLIYFQGNSAPDKSGLPSDRFSAERTGGSVSTLTIQRTQQEDSAVYLCASSLANYGYTFGSGTRLTVV.

The CDR3 nucleotides are TGTGCCAGCAGCTCCGCTCCAGGGGTCTTGAGTGGCGGGAGGTCCACGTATGAGCAGTTCTTC. It translates to CASSSAPGVLSGGRSTYEQFF. The rearrangement uses TRBV13 and TRBJ2-1, with 8 bases lining up with TRBD2. Germline loops: CDR1 PRHDT, CDR2 FYEKMQ (reference sequence). This CDR3 has 21 amino acids. After removal of 4 bases from V and 8 bases from J, the junction contained 28 bases not matched to a gene.

The rearrangement links TRBV2 to TRBJ1-4, with D unresolved. V lost 2 bases to trimming and J lost 4 bases, with 8 bases between them. The germline CDR1 and CDR2 sequences are SNHLY and FYNNEI. The CDR3 sequence is 14 residues long. The CDR3 loop reads CASSELVINEKLFF. DNA for the CDR3: TGTGCCAGCAGTGAACTAGTGATTAATGAAAAACTGTTTTTT.

This chain connects TRBV4-1 to TRBJ1-1, with unresolved D. V lost 3 bases and J lost 7, with 12 bases in between. The CDR3 totals 13 residues. Germline CDR1 and CDR2: MGHRA and YSYEKL. CDR3 sequence (DNA): TGCGCCAGCAGCCACGCCAAGCCTATTGAAGCTTTCTTT. Encoded protein: CASSHAKPIEAFF.